Described below is a single T cell receptor beta chain sequence and its context. This clone has a single count. Its target antigen remains unknown. No base quality information exists; no much larger clone differs at one position. The data were obtained in a study of T cell responses to AZD1222 COVID-19 vaccine (dated by TCRdb to about 2021). For the study in its entirety: AZD1222 recipients whose second dose came at about 4 weeks and those whose second dose came at about 12 weeks were combined into one group, since spike-specific TCR depth and breadth did not differ between the two schedules. TCR sequencing covered more than 230 trial participants: 207 given two doses of AZD1222 and some 25 given two doses of MenACWY control vaccine. Enrollment into the trials was organized by age into subgroups of 18-55, 56-69 and 70-plus years, and those subgroups contained approximately 160, 26 and 62 TCR-sequenced participants, respectively. The paper as a whole reports these results and caveats: Vaccine-associated CD4 TCRs spanned the whole spike protein, with dominant responses in regions 160-218 and 743-854. Reportedly, almost half of the unique spike-specific TCRs recognized epitopes lying outside the regions that are mutated in the B.1.351 and B.1.1.7 variants. Conclusions about previously exposed vaccinees were limited because only a handful of AZD1222 recipients were SARS-CoV-2 seropositive at baseline. In the small 56-69-year group, the increase in depth fell short of significance, most likely because of low power. Participants were mostly white British, with more females than males. The authors suggested clonal diversity may have been underestimated. A significant rise in spike-specific TCR breadth and depth was observed after two AZD1222 doses relative to day 0 and relative to MenACWY recipients. Because no samples from the day 14 peak response were available, repertoires could be characterized only after the peak T cell response.

The CDR3 regions of human TCRbeta chains were subjected to immunosequencing. The original methods were these. TCRs in the repertoires were compared against a reference library of SARS-CoV-2-specific TCRs that had been generated with the MIRA antigen-specificity platform. Breadth was defined as the fraction of unique TCRs that were SARS-CoV-2-associated, and depth was defined as the fraction of total T cells that were SARS-CoV-2-associated. Using the MIRA data, every spike-specific TCR was mapped to the spike region that the TCR reacted to and assigned to either a CD4 or a CD8 class. Log10-transformed breadth and depth values were compared by one-way ANOVA with Sidak's multiple comparisons tests. TCRdb stores this immuneACCESS table with in-frame sequences only. Part of the clones is absent; in the studies checked, under half of the shortfall reflects unresolved V genes, and no reason is known for the rest. V and J calls and clone size follow that table, whereas D and trimming were derived from the DNA. The sample table shows more than 110,000 clones, and over 75% are seen once. The biggest ten clones account for about 3% of the sample.

Sample time point, as interpreted from the label and publication: baseline before first vaccination. Vaccinee samples came from UK trials COV001 and COV002, including a single-blind randomized controlled phase 2/3 trial of AZD1222 (ChAdOx1 nCoV-19) in healthy adults. For TCRbeta chain sequencing, PBMC samples were collected from trial participants at day 0 and at day 28 after the second dose. The CDR3 covers 14 residues, taking in both the cysteine and the phenylalanine. Just the 42-base CDR3 DNA is kept, in frame starting at base 1. V was cut back by 0 bases and J by 3 bases, leaving a gap of 8 bases between them. Based on the germline V gene (reference sequence), the CDR1 and CDR2 sequences are LNHNV and YYDKDF.

The clonotype was recovered from an adult in good health. The chain uses TRBV15 and TRBJ1-2; the best D guess is TRBD1, with 5 bases matching. The material sequenced was peripheral blood, taken on day 0 of AZD1222 vaccination. The nucleotide sequence reads TGTGCCACCAGCAGAGACTGGGACTACTATGGCTACACCTTC. It is translated as CATSRDWDYYGYTF.